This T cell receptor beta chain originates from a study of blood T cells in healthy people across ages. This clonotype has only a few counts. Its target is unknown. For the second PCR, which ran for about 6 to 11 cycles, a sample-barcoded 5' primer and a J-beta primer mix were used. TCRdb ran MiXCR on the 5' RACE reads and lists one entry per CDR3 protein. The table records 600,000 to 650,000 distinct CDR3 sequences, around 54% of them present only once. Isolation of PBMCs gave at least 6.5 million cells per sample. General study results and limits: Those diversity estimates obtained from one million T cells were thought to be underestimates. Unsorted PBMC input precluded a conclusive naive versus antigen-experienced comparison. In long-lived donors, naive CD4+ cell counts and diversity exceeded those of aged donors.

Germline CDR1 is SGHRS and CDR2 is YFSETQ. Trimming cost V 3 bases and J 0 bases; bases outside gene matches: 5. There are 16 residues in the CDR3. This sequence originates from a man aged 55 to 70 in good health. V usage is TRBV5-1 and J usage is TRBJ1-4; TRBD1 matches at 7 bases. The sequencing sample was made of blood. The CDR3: CASSSDRIATNEKLFF. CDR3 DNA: TGCGCCAGCAGCTCGGACAGGATTGCAACTAATGAAAAACTGTTTTTT.